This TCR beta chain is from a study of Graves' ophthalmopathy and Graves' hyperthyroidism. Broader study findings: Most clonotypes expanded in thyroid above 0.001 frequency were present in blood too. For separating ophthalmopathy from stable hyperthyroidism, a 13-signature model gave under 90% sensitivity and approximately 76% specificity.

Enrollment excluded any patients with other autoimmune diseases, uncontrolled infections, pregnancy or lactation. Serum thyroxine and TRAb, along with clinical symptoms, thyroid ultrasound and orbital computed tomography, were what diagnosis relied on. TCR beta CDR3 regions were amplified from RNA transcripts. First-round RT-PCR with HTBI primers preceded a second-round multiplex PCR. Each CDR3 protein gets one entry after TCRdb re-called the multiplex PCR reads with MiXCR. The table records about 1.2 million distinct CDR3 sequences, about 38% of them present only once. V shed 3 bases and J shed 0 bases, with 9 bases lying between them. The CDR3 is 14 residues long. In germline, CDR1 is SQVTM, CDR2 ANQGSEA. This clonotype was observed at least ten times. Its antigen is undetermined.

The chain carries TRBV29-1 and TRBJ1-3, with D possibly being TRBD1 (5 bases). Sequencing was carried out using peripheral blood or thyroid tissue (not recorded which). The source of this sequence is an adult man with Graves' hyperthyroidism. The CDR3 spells CSVEAGSSGNTIYF. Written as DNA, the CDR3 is TGCAGCGTTGAGGCAGGGTCCTCTGGAAACACCATATATTTT.